The 14 T cell receptor beta chains below all came from one sample that was sequenced in a study of T-cell memory formation after mild COVID-19. TCRdb called the 5' RACE reads again in MiXCR, with one record for every CDR3 protein. The sample yields 250,000 to 350,000 distinct CDR3 sequences, approximately 15% seen once. The specimen was PBMCs or a T cell subset sorted from them (not recorded which). The receptors come from a man between 18 and 29 years old who had mild COVID-19 (a few samples of this study predate the infection). Cell type and time point are not known.

The V call is TRBV5-1, the J call TRBJ2-3, with D unresolved. V lost 4 bases and J 4 bases, leaving 10 bases between the germline ends. Germline CDR1 SGHRS, CDR2 YFSETQ. The CDR3 contains 13 residues. In DNA form, the CDR3 reads TGCGCCAGCAGCCGGAATGACGCAGATACGCAGTATTTT. This sequence encodes CASSRNDADTQYF.

This clonotype was observed a few times. This rearrangement joins TRBV12-3 or TRBV12-4 to TRBJ1-5; D gene unclear. The CDR3 is 14 residues long. Trimming shortened V by 0 bases and J by 5 bases, and 8 bases separated the two germline ends. CDR3 DNA sequence: TGTGCCAGCAGTTTAGCCCCCCGGTATCAGCCCCAGCATTTT. Translation: CASSLAPRYQPQHF.

This clonotype was seen a few times. The rearrangement uses TRBV5-1 and TRBJ1-2; a possible D gene is TRBD1 (6 bases). The CDR3 consists of 14 residues. V lost 4 bases and J lost 6, with 16 bases in between. CDR1 and CDR2 (germline): SGHRS, YFSETQ. CDR3 loop: CASSASTKGDGYTF. The DNA of the CDR3 is TGCGCCAGCAGCGCGTCCACGAAGGGGGATGGCTACACCTTC. The full variable domain, rest sourced from reference TRBV5-1 and TRBJ1-2, is KAGVTQTPRYLIKTRGQQVTLSCSPISGHRSVSWYQQTPGQGLQFLFEYFSETQRNKGNFPGRFSGRQFSNSRSEMNVSTLELGDSALYLCASSASTKGDGYTFGSGTRLTVV.

This clonotype was observed a handful of times. This chain uses TRBV23-1 with TRBJ2-1; the match to TRBD1 covers 7 bases. TRBV23-1 is assigned to the ORF class and has an uncertain function. CDR3 length: 21 residues. V gave up 7 bases and J gave up 6 bases; unmatched junction bases: 30. As DNA, the CDR3 is TGCGCCAGCACTCCTGGGACAGCTCTTGGCGTACTTTTATTCAGGTTCAATGAGCAGTTCTTC. It translates to CASTPGTALGVLLFRFNEQFF.

This sequence joins TRBV12-3 or TRBV12-4 and TRBJ2-3; 9 bases fit TRBD2. With 8 bases clipped from V and 4 bases from J, the junction kept 10 bases outside the gene matches. The CDR3 has 15 residues. CDR3 sequence reads: CASYRRSGGSDTQYF. CDR3 nucleotides: TGTGCCAGCTATCGGAGGAGCGGGGGGTCAGATACGCAGTATTTT.

This clonotype was detected a few times. The genes are TRBV7-2 and TRBJ2-7, with TRBD2 matching over 9 bases. The germline V gene has CDR1 SGHTA and CDR2 FQGNSA. The CDR3 contains 15 residues. The V gene end was trimmed by 5 bases and the J gene end by 3 bases; junction bases not matched to a gene: 8. The chain's CDR3 is CASSLRGGKDYEQYF. The DNA of the CDR3 is TGTGCCAGCAGCCTGCGGGGGGGCAAGGACTACGAGCAGTACTTC.

The rearrangement uses TRBV5-1 and TRBJ2-3; TRBD2 agrees at 7 bases. Germline assignment: CDR1 SGHRS and CDR2 YFSETQ. The CDR3 runs to 15 residues. Trimming took 4 bases from V and 5 from J; bases not matched to a gene: 10. CDR3 DNA: TGCGCCAGCAGCCCCCTTGGGGGGAGGGAAGATACGCAGTATTTT. This translates into CASSPLGGREDTQYF.

The V call is TRBV10-3, the J call TRBJ2-3; maybe TRBD2 (6 bases). The CDR3 totals 13 residues. V was cut by 2 bases and J by 6 bases, with 9 bases left in between. Germline V lookup: CDR1 ENHRY, CDR2 SYGVKD. The CDR3 here is CAISEVGGDTQYF. The CDR3 coding sequence is TGTGCCATCAGTGAGGTCGGAGGGGATACGCAGTATTTT.

This clonotype occurred many times. The chain carries TRBV9 and TRBJ2-2, with 7 bases identical to TRBD1. Germline V gene sequence: CDR1 SGDLS, CDR2 YYNGEE. V gave up 3 bases and J gave up 8 bases; unmatched junction bases: 13. This CDR3 is built from 16 residues. The CDR3 protein is CASSDNAMRGQGELFF. For the CDR3, the DNA is TGTGCCAGCAGCGACAACGCGATGAGGGGGCAGGGGGAGCTGTTTTTT.

This sequence joins TRBV3-1 and TRBJ2-3; D is ambiguous. CDR1 LGHDT and CDR2 YNNKEL come from the germline V gene (reference sequence). This CDR3 contains 14 residues. V lost 1 base and J 2 bases, leaving 7 bases between the germline ends. CDR3 protein: CASSQVRTTDTQYF. The CDR3 DNA follows: TGTGCCAGCAGCCAAGTCAGGACCACAGATACGCAGTATTTT.

A few counts support this clonotype. The chain is built from TRBV5-1 and TRBJ1-2; D may be TRBD1 (6 bases). Trimming cost V 5 bases and J 7 bases, with 9 bases left between them. Germline V gene lookup returns CDR1 SGHRS and CDR2 YFSETQ. The CDR3 spans 11 residues. CDR3 sequence: CASRAGVGYTF. Here the CDR3 DNA reads TGCGCCAGCAGAGCAGGGGTTGGCTACACCTTC.

This clonotype was recorded many times. This chain links TRBV5-1 with TRBJ1-2; no clear D. The CDR3 has 13 amino acids. Trimming removed 4 bases from V and 3 bases from J, with 10 bases in between. Germline V gene lookup returns CDR1 SGHRS and CDR2 YFSETQ. The CDR3 sequence: CASSPTRDYGYTF. CDR3 bases: TGCGCCAGCAGCCCGACTAGAGACTATGGCTACACCTTC.

The chain carries TRBV9 and TRBJ2-5; 8 bases match TRBD2. The junction had 3 bases not matched to a gene; V was cut back by 2 bases and J by 3 bases. The germline CDR1 and CDR2 sequences are SGDLS and YYNGEE. CDR3 length equals 14 residues. CDR3 DNA sequence: TGTGCCAGCAGCGTTCAAGCGGGGGAAGAGACCCAGTACTTC. It translates to CASSVQAGEETQYF.

The chain is built from TRBV7-2 and TRBJ1-6; 10 bases line up with TRBD1. The V and J ends lost 3 bases and 0 bases, in that order; junction bases with no gene match: 2. The CDR3 is 17 residues long. The germline CDR1 and CDR2 sequences are SGHTA and FQGNSA. For the CDR3, the DNA is TGTGCCAGCAGCTTGGGACAGGGGAGCTCCTATAATTCACCCCTCCACTTT. Its translation is CASSLGQGSSYNSPLHF.